Sequencing of this T cell receptor (beta chain) was carried out in a study of blood T cells in healthy people across ages. In terms of origin and age, donors were healthy Caucasian individuals from Russia aged roughly 6 to 90. The CDR3 extends over 12 amino acids. Looked up from germline, CDR1 is SQVTM and CDR2 is ANQGSEA. Trimming shortened V by 2 bases and J by 2 bases, and 7 bases separated the two germline ends. This clonotype was detected many times. It was with a sample-barcoded 5' primer and a J-beta primer mix that a second PCR of roughly 7 to 12 cycles was run. Each cDNA molecule was tagged by a template-switch adaptor that had 12 random nucleotides. Using its own MiXCR run on the 5' RACE reads, TCRdb lists one record per CDR3 protein. The repertoire holds about 640,000 distinct CDR3 sequences, with roughly three fifths as singletons.

The source of this sequence is a man aged 55 to 70 in good health. The V gene is TRBV29-1, the J gene TRBJ2-7; tentative D call: TRBD1 (5 bases). Sequenced input: blood. The CDR3 bases are TGCAGCGTTGAAACAGGCGCCTACGAGCAGTACTTC. Translating it yields CSVETGAYEQYF.